This T cell receptor beta chain was recovered during a study of T cell responses to AZD1222 COVID-19 vaccine. General study points: CD4 TCRs linked to vaccination spanned spike, dominating at 160-218 and 743-854.

Remarks on this clone: Its antigen is unknown.

Using immunoSEQ multiplex PCR, the repertoire was profiled, and TCRdb retains in-frame clones only, with some absent. The table lists around 130,000 clones, around 87% of them singletons. The germline V gene encodes CDR1 LGHDT and CDR2 YNNKEL (reference sequence). Trimming cost V 1 base and J 0 bases; bases outside gene matches: 7. This CDR3 spans 18 amino acids. The TCR originated in an adult in good health. The genes are TRBV3-1 (or the pseudogene TRBV3-2) and TRBJ2-7; 12 nucleotides agree with TRBD2. Sequenced material: peripheral blood, taken on day 0 of AZD1222 vaccination. The CDR3 DNA follows: TGTGCCAGCAGCCAAGGACTAGCGGGAGTGAGGCGCTCCTACGAGCAGTACTTC. Protein product: CASSQGLAGVRRSYEQYF.